This record looks at one TCR beta chain sequence and its context. Construction of the TCRbeta library involved unique molecular identifiers. MiXCR was run by TCRdb on the PCR reads, yielding one entry per CDR3 protein. The sample has a few hundred thousand distinct CDR3 sequences; roughly an eighth are singletons. This entry is derived from a study of T-cell reconstitution after alpha-beta-depleted transplantation in children. The CDR3 is 13 residues long. Germline trimming cut 7 bases from V and 6 bases from J; bases unmatched to any gene: 7. CDR1 and CDR2 from the germline V gene are SNHLY and FYNNEI.

The chain links TRBV2 to TRBJ1-2; TRBD1 agrees at 8 bases. The receptor was isolated from a human donor who donated a stem cell graft to a child with combined immunodeficiency. Material: PBMCs from the stem cell graft donor, obtained from the stem cell graft. The CDR3 region has the DNA TGTGCCAGCACTGGCAGGGGGCAAGATGGCTACACCTTC. Translated, it gives CASTGRGQDGYTF.